The 23 T cell receptor beta chains below were found in one sample sequenced in a study of a mutant IDH1 vaccine in newly diagnosed glioma. Their antigens remain unidentified. The assay was immunoSEQ multiplex PCR, and TCRdb's table has in-frame clones only and misses some. The sample includes around 40,000 clones, about 83% of them seen just once. Time point in this sample: week 11, during vaccination. Vaccine doses each comprised 300 ug of mutant IDH1 20-mer peptide, with topical imiquimod. Sample: PBMCs, taken from a glioma patient whose treatment included an IDH1 peptide vaccine. The receptor source for this set is a middle-aged man with glioma.

The chain joins TRBV5-1 to TRBJ2-1; D is unclear. Trimming removed 3 bases from V and 0 bases from J, with 16 bases in between. The length of the CDR3 is 17 residues. Germline-derived CDR1 and CDR2 are SGHRS and YFSETQ. The CDR3: CASSSSPQESSYNEQFF. The CDR3 coding sequence is TGCGCCAGCAGCTCCTCTCCGCAAGAGAGCTCCTACAATGAGCAGTTCTTC.

The J gene is TRBJ2-5, the V gene TRBV28, with 7 bases identical to TRBD1. Looked up from germline, CDR1 is MDHEN and CDR2 is SYDVKM. The CDR3 has 14 residues. With V trimmed by 5 bases and J by 2 bases, 5 bases remained unmatched. The chain's CDR3 is CASSPGQQQETQYF. The CDR3 DNA reads TGTGCCAGCAGTCCGGGACAGCAACAAGAGACCCAGTACTTC.

V and J are TRBV7-8 and TRBJ2-1; D remains ambiguous. This CDR3 is built from 12 residues. Per germline, CDR1 SGHVS and CDR2 FQNEAQ. V gave up 3 bases and J gave up 9 bases, with 9 bases separating them. CDR3 sequence: CASSLPSGEQFF. The CDR3 region has the DNA TGTGCCAGCAGCTTGCCTAGTGGTGAGCAGTTCTTC.

This chain uses TRBV10-3 with TRBJ1-2, with 8 nucleotides matching TRBD1. Germline V gene sequence: CDR1 ENHRY, CDR2 SYGVKD. With V trimmed by 2 bases and J by 4 bases, 3 bases remained unmatched. The CDR3 is 14 residues long. This chain's CDR3 is CAISEVTGGYGYTF. CDR3 sequence (DNA): TGTGCCATCAGTGAGGTAACAGGGGGCTATGGCTACACCTTC.

The genes are TRBV18 and TRBJ2-7, with D tentatively TRBD1 (6 bases). V was cut by 4 bases and J by 3 bases, with 16 bases left in between. The CDR3 totals 15 residues. CDR1 is KGHSH and CDR2 is LQKENI in the germline V gene. CDR3 nucleotide sequence: TGTGCCAGCTCACTGACCAAGGGGGAGAACTACGAGCAGTACTTC. Its translation is CASSLTKGENYEQYF.

This clone was counted once. The rearrangement uses TRBV20-1 and TRBJ1-5, with D uncertain. The CDR3 has 11 amino acids. CDR1 and CDR2 from the germline V gene are DFQATT and SNEGSKA (reference sequence). V was shortened by 6 bases and J by 7 bases, with 10 bases between the two germline ends. Here the CDR3 reads CSATPGQPQHF. For the CDR3, the DNA is TGCAGTGCCACACCTGGACAGCCCCAGCATTTT.

This chain joins TRBV19 and TRBJ2-5; D not certain. In germline, CDR1 is LNHDA, CDR2 SQIVND (reference sequence). This CDR3 is built from 12 residues. Trimming cost V 1 base and J 5 bases, with 5 bases left between them. The CDR3 region is CASSIGGETQYF. In DNA form, the CDR3 reads TGTGCCAGTAGTATAGGGGGTGAGACCCAGTACTTC.

This chain uses TRBV25-1 with TRBJ2-3; D uncertain. The germline gives CDR1 MGHDK, CDR2 SYGVNS. The CDR3 spans 15 residues. The V and J ends lost 6 bases and 4 bases respectively, with 17 bases between them. Here the CDR3 reads CASSPRVRGSDTQYF. In DNA, the CDR3 is TGTGCCAGCAGCCCCCGAGTCAGAGGATCAGATACGCAGTATTTT.

This clone was counted between two and nine times. The chain has TRBV7-2 and TRBJ1-2, with D tentatively TRBD1 (6 bases). Germline-derived CDR1 and CDR2 are SGHTA and FQGNSA. The CDR3 is made up of 12 amino acids. V shed 6 bases and J shed 6 bases, with 11 bases lying between them. CDR3 in DNA: TGTGCCAGCAGTTTGAGGGGGGATGGCTACACCTTC. It encodes CASSLRGDGYTF.

CDR3 sequence reads: CASSQEPPPDQPQHF. DNA of the CDR3: TGCGCCAGCAGCCAAGAGCCCCCCCCAGATCAGCCCCAGCATTTT. The chain recombines TRBV4-1 with TRBJ1-5; D uncertain. The CDR3 extends over 15 amino acids. The V and J ends lost 0 bases and 5 bases respectively, with 11 bases between them. Germline V gives CDR1 MGHRA, CDR2 YSYEKL.

The rearrangement joins TRBV5-1 to TRBJ1-2; D is possibly TRBD1 (5 bases). Germline CDR1 reads SGHRS; CDR2 reads YFSETQ. V was shortened by 5 bases and J by 6 bases, with 17 bases between the two germline ends. CDR3 size: 14 residues. The CDR3 sequence: CASRPMEAGNGYTF. For the CDR3, the DNA is TGCGCCAGCAGGCCGATGGAGGCAGGGAATGGCTACACCTTC.

The V gene is TRBV29-1, the J gene TRBJ2-5; unclear D gene. The J call may be in error: the DNA end matches TRBJ2-7 better. The germline V gene encodes CDR1 SQVTM and CDR2 ANQGSEA. The CDR3 covers 11 residues. CDR3 region: CSVVAAYEQYF. DNA of the CDR3: TGCAGCGTTGTAGCCGCCTACGAGCAGTACTTC.

This clone is medium-sized. J is TRBJ1-1 and V is TRBV5-4, with D unclear. The V end was cut by 1 base, the J end by 4 bases, with 11 bases between. The CDR3 runs to 14 residues. Germline CDR1 reads SGHNT; CDR2 reads YYREEE (reference sequence). The CDR3 nucleotides read TGTGCCAGCAGCTTGTGGGGAGCGGGCACTGAAGCTTTCTTT. Protein: CASSLWGAGTEAFF.

The V call is TRBV19, the J call TRBJ2-1, with 9 bases matching TRBD1. Germline lookup yields CDR1 LNHDA and CDR2 SQIVND (reference sequence). The CDR3 has 15 amino acids. With V trimmed by 5 bases and J by 4 bases, 6 bases remained unmatched. This CDR3 reads CASSSGTGNYNEQFF. CDR3 bases: TGTGCCAGTAGTTCCGGGACAGGGAATTACAATGAGCAGTTCTTC.

The chain recombines TRBV7-8 with TRBJ2-5; D remains ambiguous. The V gene's germline CDR1 is SGHVS and CDR2 FQNEAQ. The V end was cut by 2 bases, the J end by 2 bases, with 6 bases between. CDR3 size: 13 residues. The DNA of the CDR3 is TGTGCCAGCAGCTTACAGGTACAAGAGACCCAGTACTTC. Translated, it gives CASSLQVQETQYF.

This clone was seen only once. The chain has TRBV27 and TRBJ2-2; D is unclear. Per germline, CDR1 MNHEY and CDR2 SMNVEV (reference sequence). This CDR3 is 18 amino acids long. V was cut by 3 bases and J by 0 bases, with 17 bases left in between. In DNA form, the CDR3 reads TGTGCCAGCAGTTTTAGAATACGTGGCACCGCGAACACCGGGGAGCTGTTTTTT. Translation gives CASSFRIRGTANTGELFF.

This sequence joins TRBV6-4 and TRBJ2-6; D perhaps matches TRBD1 (6 bases). This CDR3 spans 16 amino acids. V shed 2 bases and J shed 4 bases, with 12 bases lying between them. Per germline, CDR1 MRHNA and CDR2 SNTAGT. Here the CDR3 DNA reads TGTGCCAGCAGTGACACCTCAGGGGCCGGGGCCAACGTCCTGACTTTC. Translating it yields CASSDTSGAGANVLTF.

The chain uses TRBV18 and TRBJ2-2; 10 positions match TRBD2. Looked up from germline, CDR1 is KGHSH and CDR2 is LQKENI. The CDR3 is 16 residues long. The junction had 7 bases not matched to a gene; V was cut back by 3 bases and J by 6 bases. CDR3 bases: TGTGCCAGCTCACCCTCTAGCGGGAGACGGCCCGGGGAGCTGTTTTTT. Protein sequence: CASSPSSGRRPGELFF.

The CDR3 sequence: CATGTSSYEQYF. CDR3 coding DNA: TGTGCCACTGGGACAAGCTCCTACGAGCAGTACTTC. The J gene is TRBJ2-7, the V gene TRBV19; D may be TRBD1 (6 bases). The CDR3 has 12 residues. V lost 10 bases, J lost 0 bases, and 10 bases lay in between. Germline-derived CDR1 and CDR2 are LNHDA and SQIVND (reference sequence).

The chain has TRBV7-6 and TRBJ2-1; no clear D. Deletions cut 2 bases from V and 2 bases from J, with 10 bases between. CDR3 length: 15 residues. CDR1 and CDR2 (germline): SGHVS, FNYEAQ. The DNA for the CDR3 is TGTGCCAGCAGCTTAACCAGCGAGACCTACAATGAGCAGTTCTTC. It specifies CASSLTSETYNEQFF.

The chain joins TRBV15 to TRBJ2-1; weak D call: TRBD2 (5 bases). The ends were cut back, 0 bases at V and 6 bases at J, with 15 bases in the middle. CDR3 length: 16 amino acids. Germline assignment: CDR1 LNHNV and CDR2 YYDKDF (reference sequence). In DNA form, the CDR3 reads TGTGCCACCAGCAGAGACCGGCCCTACGCGGGCAATGAGCAGTTCTTC. Protein sequence: CATSRDRPYAGNEQFF.

This chain joins TRBV4-3 and TRBJ2-6; 7 bases agree with TRBD1. CDR1 and CDR2 from the germline V gene are LGHNA and YSLEER. Trimming cost V 4 bases and J 0 bases; bases outside gene matches: 6. This CDR3 has 17 residues. CDR3 nucleotides: TGCGCCAGCAGCCCCGAGACAGGGACCTCTGGGGCCAACGTCCTGACTTTC. This translates into CASSPETGTSGANVLTF.

The chain links TRBV18 to TRBJ2-2, with a weak D call TRBD1 (5 bases). This CDR3 contains 16 residues. CDR1 and CDR2 (germline): KGHSH, LQKENI. V was pared by 3 bases and J by 5 bases, with 16 bases between. The CDR3 bases are TGTGCCAGCTCACCCCCGACAGCCAAGAGTACCGGGGAGCTGTTTTTT. This codes for CASSPPTAKSTGELFF.